The sequence of this TCR beta chain was determined in a study of blood T cell repertoires in COVID-19. Clinical history reported by participants formed the basis on which cohorts were assigned. Data came from immunoSEQ multiplex PCR; TCRdb stores just in-frame clones and leaves some out. This sample has some 380,000 clones, with more than 75% found just once. J was trimmed by 2 bases and V by 8 bases; bases with no gene match: 3. The CDR3 has 13 residues. Germline CDR1 LGHDT, CDR2 YNNKEL (reference sequence). The sequence came from a man under 40 who had recovered from COVID-19. The sample consisted of PBMCs or T cells enriched from blood (not recorded which). V is TRBV3-1 (or the pseudogene TRBV3-2) and J is TRBJ1-1; 9 nucleotides agree with TRBD1. The CDR3 bases are TGTGCCAGCCAGGACAGGGGCAACACTGAAGCTTTCTTT. Its translation: CASQDRGNTEAFF.